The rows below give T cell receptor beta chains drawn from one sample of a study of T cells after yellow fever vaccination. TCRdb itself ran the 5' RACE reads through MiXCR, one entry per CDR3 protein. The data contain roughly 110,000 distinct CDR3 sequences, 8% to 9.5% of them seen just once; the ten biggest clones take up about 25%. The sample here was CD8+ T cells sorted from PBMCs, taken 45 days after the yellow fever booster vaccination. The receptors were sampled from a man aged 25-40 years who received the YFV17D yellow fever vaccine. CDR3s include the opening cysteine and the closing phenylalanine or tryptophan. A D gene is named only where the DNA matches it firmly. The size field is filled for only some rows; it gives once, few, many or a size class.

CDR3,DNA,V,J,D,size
CSARATTVLVRERVISPDTQYF,TGCAGTGCTAGAGCGACGACTGTACTAGTCCGGGAGCGGGTGATATCCCCAGATACGCAGTATTTT,TRBV20-1,TRBJ2-3,-,few
CASSLGGAEAFF,TGTGCCAGCAGTTTGGGGGGGGCTGAAGCTTTCTTT,TRBV12-3/TRBV12-4,TRBJ1-1,-,-
CASSLGNGRGYEQYF,TGTGCCAGCAGCTTAGGAAATGGGAGAGGGTACGAGCAGTACTTC,TRBV7-7,TRBJ2-7,-,many
CASSYSQGLASGANVLTF,TGTGCCAGCAGTTACTCTCAGGGGCTAGCTTCTGGGGCCAACGTCCTGACTTTC,TRBV6-5,TRBJ2-6,-,many
CASSEGTDTQYF,TGTGCCAGCAGTGAAGGCACAGATACGCAGTATTTT,TRBV6-4,TRBJ2-3,-,many
CASSLRLADPYSIQYF,TGTGCCAGCAGCTTACGTCTAGCGGACCCTTACAGCATTCAGTACTTC,TRBV7-3,TRBJ2-4,TRBD2,many
CASSSDSFGANVLTF,TGTGCCAGCAGTTCGGACTCCTTCGGGGCCAACGTCCTGACTTTC,TRBV27,TRBJ2-6,-,many
CASSHDTGGDEQYF,TGCGCCAGCAGCCATGATACAGGGGGCGACGAGCAGTACTTC,TRBV4-3,TRBJ2-7,TRBD1,few
CAIKASSGGPWEQYF,TGTGCCATTAAAGCTAGCAGCGGGGGGCCTTGGGAGCAGTACTTC,TRBV27,TRBJ2-7,TRBD2,many
CASSSLYSGGGDEQYF,TGTGCCAGCAGTTCTCTGTATAGCGGCGGAGGGGACGAGCAGTACTTC,TRBV28,TRBJ2-7,-,many
CASSTLNSNQPQHF,TGTGCCAGCAGTACCTTAAATAGCAATCAGCCCCAGCATTTT,TRBV27,TRBJ1-5,-,-
CASSQEIYNEQFF,TGTGCCAGCAGCCAGGAAATATACAATGAGCAGTTCTTC,TRBV12-3/TRBV12-4,TRBJ2-1,-,many
CASSSGGLYNEQFF,TGTGCCAGCAGCTCAGGGGGCTTGTACAATGAGCAGTTCTTC,TRBV7-2,TRBJ2-1,TRBD1,many
CASGAGLPCEQYF,TGTGCCAGCGGCGCAGGGCTCCCCTGCGAGCAGTACTTC,TRBV5-5,TRBJ2-7,-,-
CSARTGFEAFF,TGCAGTGCTAGAACCGGGTTCGAAGCTTTCTTT,TRBV20-1,TRBJ1-1,-,many
CASSQRDSGGPRSEQFF,TGTGCCAGCAGTCAACGGGACTCTGGGGGACCAAGGAGTGAGCAGTTCTTC,TRBV28,TRBJ2-1,-,-
CASRKGTGTGDNEKLFF,TGCGCCAGCAGGAAGGGAACCGGGACAGGGGACAATGAAAAACTGTTTTTT,TRBV5-1,TRBJ1-4,TRBD1,many
CASSQPYNEQFF,TGTGCCAGCAGCCAACCCTACAATGAGCAGTTCTTC,TRBV11-2,TRBJ2-1,-,-
CASSTYDSNQPQHF,TGTGCCAGCAGCACGTATGATAGCAATCAGCCCCAGCATTTT,TRBV12-3/TRBV12-4,TRBJ1-5,-,many
CSVVTTENTEAFF,TGCAGCGTAGTAACGACAGAGAACACTGAAGCTTTCTTT,TRBV29-1,TRBJ1-1,-,many
CSVVETGNYGYTF,TGCAGCGTTGTCGAGACAGGGAACTATGGCTACACCTTC,TRBV29-1,TRBJ1-2,TRBD1,many
CASSQLGTGGEKLFF,TGCGCCAGCAGCCAACTCGGGACGGGGGGTGAAAAACTGTTTTTT,TRBV4-3,TRBJ1-4,-,many
CASSDFLDASREQFF,TGTGCCAGCAGCGACTTCCTGGACGCCTCCCGGGAGCAGTTCTTC,TRBV7-6,TRBJ2-1,-,few
CASSLNGGDTQYF,TGTGCCAGCAGTCTTAACGGGGGAGATACGCAGTATTTT,TRBV11-2,TRBJ2-3,-,few
CSASGRAGLNTGELFF,TGCAGCGCTTCTGGTCGAGCGGGACTGAACACCGGGGAGCTGTTTTTT,TRBV29-1,TRBJ2-2,TRBD2,-
CASSLSMLAGEGSYEQYF,TGTGCCAGCAGTTTATCGATGCTAGCGGGAGAGGGGTCCTACGAGCAGTACTTC,TRBV27,TRBJ2-7,TRBD2,many
CASSSRDGQGELFF,TGTGCCAGCAGCTCCCGGGACGGTCAGGGGGAGCTGTTTTTT,TRBV14,TRBJ2-2,-,many
CASSLIQGDTQYF,TGTGCCAGCAGTCTAATCCAGGGAGATACGCAGTATTTT,TRBV28,TRBJ2-3,-,few
CASSFPGGETQYF,TGTGCCAGCAGTTTTCCAGGAGGAGAGACCCAGTACTTC,TRBV12-3/TRBV12-4,TRBJ2-5,-,many